The 15 T cell receptor beta chains below all came from one sample that was sequenced in a study of blood T cells in healthy people across ages. Sample-barcoded 5' priming and a J-beta primer mix drove a second PCR of roughly 6 to 12 cycles. TCRdb called the 5' RACE reads again in MiXCR, with one record for every CDR3 protein. Here the sample spans about 1,400,000 distinct CDR3 sequences, 45% to 70% being singletons. Sequences were obtained from blood. The receptors were gathered from a man younger than 30 in good health.

This clonotype has more than one count but fewer than ten. The rearrangement links TRBV3-1 to TRBJ2-3; D may be TRBD1 (5 bases). The CDR3 sequence is 15 residues long. CDR1 and CDR2 from the germline V gene are LGHDT and YNNKEL (reference sequence). V lost 0 bases, J lost 0 bases, and 7 bases lay in between. CDR3 coding DNA: TGTGCCAGCAGCCAAGATGGGGCTAGCACAGATACGCAGTATTTT. Translating it yields CASSQDGASTDTQYF.

This clonotype was seen repeatedly, ten times or more. The chain carries TRBV4-1 and TRBJ2-7; D uncertain. The germline V and J ends were trimmed by 0 bases and 3 bases, with 0 bases remaining between them. CDR3 length: 11 amino acids. The germline V gene encodes CDR1 MGHRA and CDR2 YSYEKL. The CDR3 DNA is TGCGCCAGCAGCCAAGACTACGAGCAGTACTTC. Protein: CASSQDYEQYF.

The chain couples TRBV4-1 to TRBJ2-1; 7 nucleotides align to TRBD2. CDR3 length equals 15 residues. CDR1 is MGHRA and CDR2 is YSYEKL in the germline V gene. With V trimmed by 7 bases and J by 4 bases, 10 bases remained unmatched. The CDR3 protein is CASTATGLPYNEQFF. The CDR3 DNA sequence: TGCGCCAGCACCGCAACGGGACTACCTTACAATGAGCAGTTCTTC.

This clonotype was counted a few times. V and J are TRBV29-1 and TRBJ2-6; D is possibly TRBD1 (6 bases). In germline, CDR1 is SQVTM, CDR2 ANQGSEA. CDR3 length equals 17 residues. Between the trimmed V and J ends, which lost 7 bases and 4 bases, there was a span of 23 bases. The CDR3 nucleotides are TGCAGCGCTTCGGACAGTTGGGTATTCAAGGGGGCCAACGTCCTGACTTTC. Protein: CSASDSWVFKGANVLTF.

This rearrangement joins TRBV27 to TRBJ2-1, with 9 bases identical to TRBD2. Trimming at V came to 7 bases and at J to 9 bases, leaving 13 bases not matched to a gene. The CDR3 has 15 residues. Germline V gene sequence: CDR1 MNHEY, CDR2 SMNVEV (reference sequence). CDR3 protein: CASMPGLAGVGEQFF. The CDR3 coding sequence is TGTGCCAGCATGCCGGGACTAGCAGGGGTAGGTGAGCAGTTCTTC.

The chain combines TRBV10-2 with TRBJ1-5; D call uncertain. V dropped 0 bases and J dropped 7 bases, with 7 bases sitting between them. The length of the CDR3 is 13 residues. Germline assignment: CDR1 WSHSY and CDR2 SAAADI. Here the CDR3 reads CASSESVRQPQHF. The CDR3 DNA follows: TGCGCCAGCAGTGAGTCAGTTAGACAGCCCCAGCATTTT.

The chain is built from TRBV6-2 or TRBV6-3 and TRBJ2-7; 12 nucleotides align to TRBD1. The V gene's germline CDR1 is MNHEY and CDR2 SVGEGT. Losses at the gene ends were 7 bases for V and 7 bases for J; bases not matched to a gene: 5. The CDR3 is 13 amino acids. The CDR3 DNA reads TGTGCCAGCAAAGGGACAGGGGGCAAAGAGCAGTACTTC. This encodes CASKGTGGKEQYF.

J is TRBJ2-5 and V is TRBV29-1; perhaps TRBD2 as D (5 bases). The germline V gene has CDR1 SQVTM and CDR2 ANQGSEA. The CDR3 has 12 amino acids. Trimming removed 6 bases from V and 5 bases from J, with 13 bases in between. CDR3 coding DNA: TGCAGCGTGAGGGCAGTGGGGGAGACCCAGTACTTC. It codes for CSVRAVGETQYF. Drawing the rest from reference TRBV29-1 and TRBJ2-5, the complete variable domain is SAVISQKPSRDICQRGTSLTIQCQVDSQVTMMFWYRQQPGQSLTLIATANQGSEATYESGFVIDKFPISRPNLTFSTLTVSNMSPEDSSIYLCSVRAVGETQYFGPGTRLLVL.

This clonotype appeared a few times. The chain carries TRBV7-8 and TRBJ1-1; D gene unclear. Trimming removed 1 base from V and 1 base from J, with 7 bases in between. This CDR3 is 14 amino acids long. The germline V gene encodes CDR1 SGHVS and CDR2 FQNEAQ. The CDR3 DNA reads as TGTGCCAGCAGCTTAGAAGCGGCGAACACTGAAGCTTTCTTT. Protein sequence: CASSLEAANTEAFF. The full variable domain, rest sourced from reference TRBV7-8 and TRBJ1-1, is GAGVSQSPRYKVAKRGQDVALRCDPISGHVSLFWYQQALGQGPEFLTYFQNEAQLDKSGLPSDRFFAERPEGSVSTLKIQRTQQEDSAVYLCASSLEAANTEAFFGQGTRLTVV.

The chain carries TRBV7-2 and TRBJ2-1; 11 bases map to TRBD2. Germline lookup yields CDR1 SGHTA and CDR2 FQGNSA. This CDR3 comprises 18 residues. Trimming took 3 bases from V and 4 from J; bases not matched to a gene: 11. The CDR3 DNA follows: TGTGCCAGCAGCTTCCCCCGGCAGCTAGCGGGGGGTTACAATGAGCAGTTCTTC. It yields the protein CASSFPRQLAGGYNEQFF.

The chain uses TRBV5-1 and TRBJ2-1; D may match TRBD1 or TRBD2 (5 bases each). Germline V gene data show CDR1 as SGHRS and CDR2 as YFSETQ. This CDR3 is 14 amino acids long. V lost 4 bases and J 5 bases, leaving 13 bases between the germline ends. CDR3 sequence reads: CASSVGTENNEQFF. CDR3 DNA: TGCGCCAGCAGCGTAGGGACGGAGAACAATGAGCAGTTCTTC.

This clonotype was observed a handful of times. The chain is built from TRBV12-3 or TRBV12-4 and TRBJ2-5; D unresolved. This CDR3 has 12 amino acids. With 1 base removed from V and 7 bases from J, the gap between germline ends came to 7 bases. The CDR3 bases are TGTGCCAGCAGTTTAGGGGGATGGACCCAGTACTTC. Amino acids: CASSLGGWTQYF.

This chain links TRBV20-1 with TRBJ2-5, with D hard to call. V was pared by 6 bases and J by 1 base, with 9 bases between. The CDR3 contains 12 residues. Germline assignment: CDR1 DFQATT and CDR2 SNEGSKA (reference sequence). The CDR3 spells CSARTTQETQYF. DNA of the CDR3: TGCAGTGCCAGGACCACCCAAGAGACCCAGTACTTC.

This clonotype was observed a few times. The V and J genes are TRBV29-1 and TRBJ2-7; D is perhaps TRBD1 (6 bases). CDR1 is SQVTM, CDR2 ANQGSEA, per germline. This CDR3 spans 13 amino acids. V lost 6 bases and J lost 2, with 14 bases in between. CDR3 nucleotide sequence: TGCAGCGTCCTCTCAGGGGAAACCTACGAGCAGTACTTC. It yields the protein CSVLSGETYEQYF.

V gene TRBV4-3 combines with J gene TRBJ2-1; a weak D match, TRBD1 (6 bases). The CDR3 extends over 14 amino acids. V was pared by 1 base and J by 4 bases, with 8 bases between. CDR1 and CDR2 (germline): LGHNA, YSLEER. The CDR3 loop reads CASSQVGQYNEQFF. CDR3 bases: TGCGCCAGCAGCCAAGTAGGACAGTACAATGAGCAGTTCTTC.